The T cell receptor (beta chain) under discussion was sequenced for a study of T-cell memory formation after mild COVID-19. Findings and caveats of the study: Prior to infection, memory already included some responding clones, suggesting cross-reactive memory joined. The SARS-CoV-2 specificity of second-wave clones reaching peak at day 37 remained unverified.

One entry per CDR3 protein results from TCRdb running MiXCR on the 5' RACE reads. The sample yields approximately 580,000 distinct CDR3 sequences, roughly 20% seen once. After removal of 3 bases from V and 1 base from J, the junction contained 2 bases not matched to a gene. The CDR3 runs 13 residues. The germline gives CDR1 DFQATT, CDR2 SNEGSKA (reference sequence). This clonotype was detected once. Its antigen remains unknown. The sequence derives from an adult woman who had mild COVID-19 (a few samples of this study predate the infection). Cell type and time point are not known. This chain connects TRBV20-1 to TRBJ1-1, with TRBD1 matching 7 bases. Sequencing used PBMCs or a T cell subset sorted from them (not recorded which). The CDR3 reads CSASRDRNTEAFF. CDR3 sequence (DNA): TGCAGTGCTAGCCGGGACAGGAACACTGAAGCTTTCTTT.